The next 27 T cell receptor beta chains were all read from a single sample in a study of cytomegalovirus exposure and HLA in healthy donors. Primers included in the PCR were 60 Vbeta and 13 Jbeta primers. Here immunoSEQ multiplex PCR was the method, and the copy in TCRdb shows in-frame clones only, minus some. Here the sample spans 20,000 to 30,000 clones, approximately 79% being singletons. The sample consisted of PBMCs. These receptor sequences come from a male donor in good health and CMV-seronegative.

This chain connects TRBV12-2 to TRBJ2-7; the D call of TRBD2 is as the table states it, not checked on the DNA. TRBV12-2 is noted as a pseudogene. The CDR3 extends over 13 amino acids. The CDR3 sequence: CASRSPSSYEQYF. The CDR3 coding sequence is TGTGCAAGTCGCTCCCCGAGCTCCTACGAGCAGTACTTC.

The V gene is TRBV19, the J gene TRBJ1-5; a possible D gene is TRBD1 (6 bases). CDR3 size: 16 residues. CDR1 is LNHDA and CDR2 is SQIVND in the germline V gene (reference sequence). V lost 0 bases and J 3 bases, leaving 12 bases between the germline ends. As DNA, the CDR3 is TGTGCCAGTAGTATAGAGAGACAGGCTTACAATCAGCCCCAGCATTTT. The encoded protein is CASSIERQAYNQPQHF.

The chain combines TRBV10-3 with TRBJ2-4; TRBD2 matches 7 bases. This CDR3 has 13 residues. Trimming cost V 2 bases and J 8 bases; bases outside gene matches: 3. Germline assignment: CDR1 ENHRY and CDR2 SYGVKD. The CDR3 DNA is TGTGCCATCAGTGAGACCCGGGAGGACATTCAGTACTTC. It specifies CAISETREDIQYF.

This clone rates as medium-sized. Different DNA sequences within this sample yield the same CDR3. The chain has TRBV27 and TRBJ2-7; 9 nucleotides agree with TRBD1. Trimming at V came to 3 bases and at J to 3 bases, leaving 6 bases not matched to a gene. Germline CDR1 is MNHEY and CDR2 is SMNVEV (reference sequence). This CDR3 region has 15 residues. CDR3 DNA: TGTGCCAGCAGTTTCAAGGGACAGGGAAACTACGAGCAGTACTTC. Its protein is CASSFKGQGNYEQYF.

The rearrangement uses TRBV11-2 and TRBJ2-7, with TRBD2 matching 12 bases. CDR3 length: 18 amino acids. Per the germline V gene, CDR1 is SGHAT and CDR2 is FQNNGV. The ends lost 1 base at V and 0 bases at J; junction bases unmatched: 7. The chain's CDR3 is CASSLAARLAGASYEQYF. The CDR3 DNA sequence: TGTGCCAGCAGCTTAGCGGCCCGACTAGCGGGAGCCTCCTACGAGCAGTACTTC.

V is TRBV9 and J is TRBJ2-7; 9 bases align to TRBD1. V dropped 2 bases and J dropped 1; count of bases not matched to a gene: 4. The germline V gene has CDR1 SGDLS and CDR2 YYNGEE. The CDR3 extends over 15 amino acids. The CDR3 nucleotides are TGTGCCAGCAGCGTGGGACAGGGTCAGTCCTACGAGCAGTACTTC. This encodes CASSVGQGQSYEQYF.

The chain is built from TRBV6-6 and TRBJ1-2; 9 bases are shared with TRBD1. CDR1 and CDR2 (germline): MNHNY, SVGAGI (reference sequence). This CDR3 is built from 16 residues. J lost 4 bases, V lost 2 bases, and 8 bases had no gene match. Here the CDR3 DNA reads TGTGCCAGCAGTTACCCTTCGGGACAGGGATTCTATGGCTACACCTTC. Amino acids: CASSYPSGQGFYGYTF.

This chain links TRBV18 with TRBJ2-1, with 8 bases identical to TRBD2. Trimming took 3 bases from V and 5 from J; bases not matched to a gene: 6. CDR3 length: 15 amino acids. Germline CDR1 is KGHSH and CDR2 is LQKENI. CDR3 sequence reads: CASSPSGKGNNEQFF. In nucleotides, the CDR3 is TGTGCCAGCTCACCTAGCGGGAAAGGTAACAATGAGCAGTTCTTC. The full variable domain, in which reference TRBV18 and TRBJ2-1 provide the parts outside the CDR3, is NAGVMQNPRHLVRRRGQEARLRCSPMKGHSHVYWYRQLPEEGLKFMVYLQKENIIDESGMPKERFSAEFPKEGPSILRIQQVVRGDSAAYFCASSPSGKGNNEQFFGPGTRLTVL.

The chain couples TRBV7-2 to TRBJ1-5; D gene unclear. Trimming cost V 2 bases and J 5 bases, with 7 bases left between them. Per germline, CDR1 SGHTA and CDR2 FQGNSA. The CDR3 has 13 amino acids. The CDR3 spells CASSLLGDQPQHF. The DNA for the CDR3 is TGTGCCAGCAGCTTATTGGGCGATCAGCCCCAGCATTTT. The full variable domain, with the rest looked up from reference TRBV7-2 and TRBJ1-5, is GAGVSQSPSNKVTEKGKDVELRCDPISGHTALYWYRQSLGQGLEFLIYFQGNSAPDKSGLPSDRFSAERTGGSVSTLTIQRTQQEDSAVYLCASSLLGDQPQHFGDGTRLSIL.

The chain recombines TRBV19 with TRBJ2-2, with D unresolved. CDR1 and CDR2 from the germline V gene are LNHDA and SQIVND (reference sequence). The CDR3 length is 13 residues. With 4 bases removed from V and 2 bases from J, the gap between germline ends came to 5 bases. The CDR3 nucleotides are TGTGCCAGTAGTACCCTCAACACCGGGGAGCTGTTTTTT. It encodes CASSTLNTGELFF.

This clone was counted between two and nine times. The chain recombines TRBV10-3 with TRBJ1-5; 9 bases agree with TRBD1. The germline gives CDR1 ENHRY, CDR2 SYGVKD. The CDR3 is 13 amino acids. J was trimmed by 4 bases and V by 8 bases; bases with no gene match: 3. CDR3 in amino acids: CAIGGQGNQPQHF. CDR3 DNA sequence: TGTGCCATCGGAGGACAGGGGAATCAGCCCCAGCATTTT.

The rearrangement links TRBV10-3 to TRBJ2-6; the D is unclear. CDR1 is ENHRY and CDR2 is SYGVKD in the germline V gene. The CDR3 is made up of 15 amino acids. The V end was cut by 5 bases, the J end by 0 bases, with 8 bases between. The CDR3 loop is CAISSELSGANVLTF. The CDR3 coding sequence is TGTGCCATCAGTTCCGAACTCTCTGGGGCCAACGTCCTGACTTTC.

This clone occurred a few times. J is TRBJ1-3 and V is TRBV6-5; possible D gene TRBD1, 6 bases. Looked up from germline, CDR1 is MNHEY and CDR2 is SVGAGI. The CDR3 loop spans 15 amino acids. V shed 5 bases and J shed 2 bases, with 13 bases lying between them. As DNA, the CDR3 is TGTGCCAGCAGTCACCAACAGGGAACTGGAAACACCATATATTTT. Translated, it gives CASSHQQGTGNTIYF.

This clone was observed a handful of times. In DNA form, the CDR3 reads TGCGCCAGCAGCCTCCATTTGCCGGGACAGGGAGGTGCTGGGGCCAACGTCCTGACTTTC. Its protein product is CASSLHLPGQGGAGANVLTF. J is TRBJ2-6 and V is TRBV4-3; 9 nucleotides agree with TRBD1. The CDR3 is 20 residues long. Germline trimming cut 4 bases from V and 2 bases from J; bases unmatched to any gene: 15. The V gene's germline CDR1 is LGHNA and CDR2 YSLEER.

The chain combines TRBV2 with TRBJ2-7; 7 bases match TRBD2. Trimming at V came to 6 bases and at J to 9 bases, leaving 11 bases not matched to a gene. CDR1 is SNHLY, CDR2 FYNNEI, per germline. There are 13 residues in the CDR3. CDR3 loop: CASSPGGRSWQYF. CDR3 DNA: TGTGCCAGCAGCCCGGGGGGTAGGAGCTGGCAGTACTTC.

CDR3 residues: CASSVEGGLNTGELFF. Written as DNA, the CDR3 is TGTGCCAGCAGCGTAGAAGGCGGTTTGAACACCGGGGAGCTGTTTTTT. V is TRBV9 and J is TRBJ2-2; D gene uncertain. The CDR3 consists of 16 residues. The germline V and J ends were trimmed by 0 bases and 1 base, with 10 bases remaining between them. Germline V gene lookup returns CDR1 SGDLS and CDR2 YYNGEE.

The chain joins TRBV6-5 to TRBJ2-5; D perhaps matches TRBD1 (6 bases). Matching the DNA end better, TRBJ2-7 makes the J call doubtful. Germline lookup yields CDR1 MNHEY and CDR2 SVGAGI. This CDR3 is built from 14 residues. CDR3 region: CASSYSDSSYEQYF. CDR3 DNA: TGTGCCAGCAGTTACTCGGACAGCTCCTACGAGCAGTACTTC.

V gene TRBV18 combines with J gene TRBJ2-7; TRBD1 might be the D (5 bases). Trimming shortened V by 6 bases and J by 2 bases, and 14 bases separated the two germline ends. CDR1 is KGHSH and CDR2 is LQKENI in the germline V gene. The CDR3 is 14 residues long. The CDR3 nucleotides are TGTGCCAGCTCCCCGCCGCAGGGTCCCTACGAGCAGTACTTC. It specifies CASSPPQGPYEQYF.

The chain links TRBV4-3 to TRBJ2-7; 8 nucleotides agree with TRBD2. The V gene's germline CDR1 is LGHNA and CDR2 YSLEER. This CDR3 spans 16 amino acids. V lost 4 bases to trimming and J lost 3 bases; unmatched junction nucleotides: 11. The CDR3 DNA is TGCGCCAGCAGCCGCGGGGGGACGAGCGGGGACTACGAGCAGTACTTC. This gives the protein CASSRGGTSGDYEQYF.

The chain joins TRBV4-1 to TRBJ1-1; D perhaps matches TRBD1 (5 bases). The CDR3 runs to 15 residues. The V and J ends lost 0 bases and 6 bases respectively, with 14 bases between them. The germline gives CDR1 MGHRA, CDR2 YSYEKL. The CDR3 nucleotides read TGCGCCAGCAGCCAAGAAAGGACACAAGACGCTGAAGCTTTCTTT. This encodes CASSQERTQDAEAFF.

The gene calls are TRBV28 and TRBJ2-5; tentatively, D is TRBD1 (6 bases). TRBJ2-7 explains the end of the DNA better; the J call may be wrong. The germline CDR1 and CDR2 sequences are MDHEN and SYDVKM. The CDR3 sequence is 16 residues long. CDR3 loop: CASSLPRTGSSYEQYF. The CDR3 DNA reads TGTGCCAGCAGTTTGCCTCGCACAGGGTCCTCCTACGAGCAGTACTTC.

This clone appeared a few times. CDR3 amino acids: CASSQHPLGGQMNTEAFF. The CDR3 DNA reads TGTGCCAGCAGTCAGCACCCTTTGGGAGGCCAGATGAACACTGAAGCTTTCTTT. The chain recombines TRBV27 with TRBJ1-1; no clear D gene. There are 18 residues in the CDR3. CDR1 is MNHEY, CDR2 SMNVEV, per germline (reference sequence). Trimming removed 5 bases at V and 0 bases at J, with 22 bases between.

The rearrangement links TRBV28 to TRBJ1-3; TRBD1 aligns across 10 bases. Germline V gives CDR1 MDHEN, CDR2 SYDVKM. Trimming at V came to 4 bases and at J to 4 bases, leaving 4 bases not matched to a gene. The CDR3 has 15 amino acids. The CDR3 coding sequence is TGTGCCAGCAGTTCCCCGACAGGGGGCGGAAACACCATATATTTT. Protein product: CASSSPTGGGNTIYF.

This chain joins TRBV4-2 and TRBJ2-7; tentatively, D is TRBD2 (6 bases). V was clipped by 2 bases and J by 5 bases, with 13 bases between them. The CDR3 totals 14 residues. Germline V gene sequence: CDR1 LGHNA, CDR2 YNFKEQ. The CDR3 here is CASSQTRGTHEQYF. The CDR3, as DNA: TGTGCCAGCAGCCAAACACGGGGGACCCACGAGCAGTACTTC.

This chain uses TRBV27 with TRBJ2-3; TRBD2 agrees at 9 bases. V lost 8 bases to trimming and J lost 6 bases; unmatched junction nucleotides: 12. The CDR3 runs to 15 residues. CDR1 and CDR2 from the germline V gene are MNHEY and SMNVEV (reference sequence). CDR3 DNA sequence: TGTGCCAGCCGCACTCTAGCGGGATCCCCGGATACGCAGTATTTT. Its translation is CASRTLAGSPDTQYF.

This clone ranks as medium-sized. Within the sample, other DNA sequences also encode this same CDR3. For the CDR3, the DNA is TGTGCCAGCAGGACAGGGGCTACCAATGAGCAGTTCTTC. Amino acids: CASRTGATNEQFF. The V gene is TRBV27, the J gene TRBJ2-1; 8 positions agree with TRBD1. V dropped 6 bases and J dropped 6; count of bases not matched to a gene: 4. The CDR3 consists of 13 residues. The germline V gene encodes CDR1 MNHEY and CDR2 SMNVEV (reference sequence).

V is TRBV7-8 and J is TRBJ2-5; 8 nucleotides agree with TRBD1. V lost 5 bases to trimming and J lost 1 base; unmatched junction nucleotides: 9. CDR3 size: 16 residues. Germline lookup yields CDR1 SGHVS and CDR2 FQNEAQ. For the CDR3, the DNA is TGTGCCAGCAGCAGACCCCGGGACAGGCGCCAAGAGACCCAGTACTTC. This codes for CASSRPRDRRQETQYF.